This TCR beta chain was identified during a study of T cells in women clearing cervical HPV infection. Of note for this clone: The observed sequence ends 3 residues before the CDR3 terminus, with the missing tail filled in from the germline J gene.

Here immunoSEQ multiplex PCR was the method, and the copy in TCRdb shows in-frame clones only, minus some. Its listing shows fewer than 30,000 clones. The CDR3 has 14 residues. The V end was cut by 5 bases, the J end by 3 bases, with 13 bases between. Germline assignment: CDR1 DFQATT and CDR2 SNEGSKA (reference sequence). This receptor was obtained from a woman between 18 and 70 years old with a cervical HPV16 infection that either progressed to CIN3+ or cleared (not recorded which). V gene TRBV20-1 combines with J gene TRBJ1-4; tentative D call: TRBD1 (5 bases). Sequencing was carried out using blood buffy coat. Partial CDR3 DNA: TGCAGTGCTGCCCCCACAGGTCCTAATGAAAAA. It encodes CSAAPTGPNEK. The complete CDR3 protein is CSAAPTGPNEKLFF.